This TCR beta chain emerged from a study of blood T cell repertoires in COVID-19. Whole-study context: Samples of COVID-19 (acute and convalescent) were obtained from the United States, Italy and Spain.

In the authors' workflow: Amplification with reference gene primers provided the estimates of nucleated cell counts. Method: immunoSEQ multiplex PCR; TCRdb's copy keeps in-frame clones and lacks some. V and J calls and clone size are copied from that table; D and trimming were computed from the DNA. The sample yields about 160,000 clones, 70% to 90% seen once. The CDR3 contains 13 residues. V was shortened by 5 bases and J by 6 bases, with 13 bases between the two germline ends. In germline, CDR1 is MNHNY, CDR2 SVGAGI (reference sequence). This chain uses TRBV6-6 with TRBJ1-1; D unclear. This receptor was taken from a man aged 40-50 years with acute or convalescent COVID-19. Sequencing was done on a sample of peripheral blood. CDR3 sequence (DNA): TGTGCCAGCAGTCTACAGCCGTGGGCTGAAGCTTTCTTT. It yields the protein CASSLQPWAEAFF.